The rows below give T cell receptor beta chains drawn from one sample of a study of identifying expanded T cells in peripheral blood. This table comes from immunoSEQ multiplex PCR, and its TCRdb copy is limited to in-frame clones, with some not included. This table holds around 100,000 clones, roughly 88% found once. Sequencing was done on a sample of blood. The receptors stem from a person aged 18-70 years in good health. Each CDR3 is given with its conserved first and last residue. The D gene is left open where the match is weak. For some rows the clone size is stated as once, few or many, or as a class when expanded; others skip it.

>TRBD1|NA|TRBV4-2|TRBJ1-1
TGTGCCAGCAGCCACCCAGGGACAGGGTCGAGCGCTGAAGCTTTCTTT
CASSHPGTGSSAEAFF
>NA|NA|TRBV25-1|TRBJ2-3
TGTGCCAGCAGTGAAACCAACACAGATACGCAGTATTTT
CASSETNTDTQYF
>NA|NA|TRBV2|TRBJ1-5
TGTGCCAGCAGAGCAGACAATCAGCCCCAGCATTTT
CASRADNQPQHF
>NA|NA|TRBV14|TRBJ2-7
TGTGCCAGCAGCAACTCCCCTAGGTACGAGCAGTACTTC
CASSNSPRYEQYF
>TRBD1|NA|TRBV5-1|TRBJ1-2
TGCGCCACCTACTCCGACCCCACAGGGGGGTATGGCTACACCTTC
CATYSDPTGGYGYTF
>NA|NA|TRBV5-1|TRBJ2-7
TGCGCCAGCAGCTCACAGGGTGGGGACTACGAGCAGTACTTC
CASSSQGGDYEQYF
>NA|few|TRBV5-1|TRBJ1-3
TGCGCCAGCAGCTTGGCCAGCGACGGAAACACCATATATTTT
CASSLASDGNTIYF
>TRBD2|NA|TRBV28|TRBJ2-3
TGTGCCAGCAGTTTATCCCTGGGGGGGGAGCTAAAGGGAGATACGCAGTATTTT
CASSLSLGGELKGDTQYF
>TRBD2|NA|TRBV5-1|TRBJ2-3
TGCGCCAGCAGCGGGTCCGGGGGGACAGATACGCAGTATTTT
CASSGSGGTDTQYF
>NA|once|TRBV4-1|TRBJ2-7
TGCGCCAGCAGCCAGCCTAGGATCGGCTACGAGCAGTACTTC
CASSQPRIGYEQYF
>TRBD1|NA|TRBV15|TRBJ1-6
TGTGCCACCAGCAGGCCCCGGACAGGCGGAAATTCACCCCTCCACTTT
CATSRPRTGGNSPLHF
>TRBD2|NA|TRBV29-1|TRBJ2-5
TGCAGCGTTGAACAGCGGGGGCGCCCGGGGGAGACCCAGTACTTC
CSVEQRGRPGETQYF
>TRBD1|NA|TRBV5-6|TRBJ1-5
TGTGCCAGCAGCTTGGACCCGACAGGGGTTGGCAATCAGCCCCAGCATTTT
CASSLDPTGVGNQPQHF
>NA|NA|TRBV5-1|TRBJ2-1
TGCGCCAGCAGCCCTGGTGGGAGCTCCTACAATGAGCAGTTCTTC
CASSPGGSSYNEQFF
>NA|NA|TRBV7-9|TRBJ1-4
TGTGCCAGCAGCTTAGGGACAAAGGGGAGCTATAATGAAAAACTGTTTTTT
CASSLGTKGSYNEKLFF
>TRBD1|NA|TRBV7-2|TRBJ1-5
TGTGCCAGCAGCTTAGGGGCAGGGGGCGAGAGACCCCAGCATTTT
CASSLGAGGERPQHF
>NA|NA|TRBV5-1|TRBJ1-6
TGCGCCAGCAGTTTCGAGGGGAACTCACCCCTCCACTTT
CASSFEGNSPLHF
>NA|once|TRBV7-6|TRBJ2-3
TGTGCCAGCAGCTTAGGAAGGGCTAGGACAGATACGCAGTATTTT
CASSLGRARTDTQYF
>TRBD1|NA|TRBV2|TRBJ1-1
TGTGCCAGCAACGGACAGGGGGCGAGGACTGAAGCTTTCTTT
CASNGQGARTEAFF
>NA|NA|TRBV6-5|TRBJ1-2
TGTGCCACCCTCTTGGGGTCCGGTAGGAGTGGCTACACCTTC
CATLLGSGRSGYTF
>NA|NA|TRBV25-1|TRBJ1-3
TGTGCCAGCAGTGCTGGTCACTCTGGAAACACCATATATTTT
CASSAGHSGNTIYF
>NA|few|TRBV7-8|TRBJ1-2
TGTGCCAGCAGCTTAGCGGGACGGCCCGCTAACTATGGCTACACCTTC
CASSLAGRPANYGYTF
>NA|NA|TRBV14|TRBJ2-7
TGTGCCAGCAGCCAAACCTCGGCGGGGTTCCCCTACGAGCAGTACTTC
CASSQTSAGFPYEQYF
>NA|NA|TRBV7-9|TRBJ2-7
TGTGCCAGCGGCCGGGGGTCCTACGAGCAGTACTTC
CASGRGSYEQYF
>NA|NA|TRBV16|TRBJ1-4
TGTGCCAGCAGCCAATTGGCAGGAGTTAATGAAAAACTGTTTTTT
CASSQLAGVNEKLFF
>TRBD1|NA|TRBV9|TRBJ2-1
TGTGCCAGCAGCGTACTCGGACAGGCCTCCTACAATGAGCAGTTCTTC
CASSVLGQASYNEQFF
>NA|NA|TRBV12-5|TRBJ1-6
TGTGCTAGTGGTTTGGTACTGGGTCGACTAGAGTCCTATAATTCACCCCTCCACTTT
CASGLVLGRLESYNSPLHF